The source of this T cell receptor (beta chain) is a study of T cells expressing NK-cell markers. On the study more broadly: Source material for TCR beta repertoires consisted of sorted CD3+CD56+NKG2C+, CD3+CD56+NKG2C- and CD3+CD56-NKG2C+ T cells. The study sequenced eight donors, seven HCMV-seropositive and one seronegative. Findings and caveats of the study: Nothing established the HCMV specificity of expanded NKG2C+ T cell clones.

The CDR3 spans 15 residues. Germline values: CDR1 SGHRS, CDR2 YFSETQ. Beta-chain TCR cDNA was generated via 5'RACE template switching with UMIs. TCRdb derives one entry per CDR3 protein from the 5' RACE reads, leaving out DNA. This sample lists some 410,000 distinct CDR3 sequences; its ten largest clones have 7.3%. With respect to this clonotype: Its antigen is currently unknown.

The source material was blood T cells: a sorted CD56 or NKG2C T cell subset, CD4+ or CD8+ T cells, or bulk PBMC T cells (not recorded which). The V gene is TRBV5-1, the J gene TRBJ2-1; TCRdb proposes TRBD1, but this gene call is untestable without DNA. This TCR was recovered from a woman between 18 and 75 years old in good health. CDR3 loop: CASSFSSGDGDEQFF.